The 10 T cell receptor beta chains below were found in one sample sequenced in a study of T-cell memory formation after mild COVID-19. TCRdb re-called the 5' RACE reads through MiXCR, storing one row per CDR3 protein. This sample has 360,000 or so distinct CDR3 sequences, with 25% to 30% found just once. Sequenced material: PBMCs or a T cell subset sorted from them (not recorded which). Every receptor here comes from an adult woman who had mild COVID-19 (a few samples of this study predate the infection). Cell type and time point are not known.

The rearrangement joins TRBV11-3 to TRBJ2-3; D tentatively reads TRBD1 or TRBD2 (7 bases each). Germline CDR1 is SGHNT and CDR2 is YENEEA. The germline V and J ends were trimmed by 3 bases and 3 bases, with 19 bases remaining between them. This CDR3 comprises 17 residues. The CDR3 nucleotides read TGTGCCAGCAGCTTTGGAGCCGACAGGGAGGGGACAGATACGCAGTATTTT. Translated, it gives CASSFGADREGTDTQYF.

This clonotype was picked up a small number of times. For the CDR3, the DNA is TGTGCCAGCAGTCCAAACCCTGACGGGAGGGTCGAGCAGTACTTC. Its protein is CASSPNPDGRVEQYF. V usage is TRBV12-3 or TRBV12-4 and J usage is TRBJ2-7, with 8 positions matching TRBD2. The CDR3 has 15 residues. Trimming removed 5 bases from V and 6 bases from J; junction bases left unmatched: 12.

The genes are TRBV29-1 and TRBJ1-5; D gene unclear. The CDR3 loop spans 12 amino acids. Trimming took off 4 bases at V and 7 bases at J, with 11 bases between the two ends. CDR1 SQVTM and CDR2 ANQGSEA come from the germline V gene. Written as DNA, the CDR3 is TGCAGCGTTGTAATGGGGAGCCAGCCCCAGCATTTT. It specifies CSVVMGSQPQHF.

This clonotype was recorded a few times. This rearrangement joins TRBV5-1 to TRBJ2-3, with D possibly being TRBD1 or TRBD2 (5 bases each). Trimming removed 3 bases from V and 2 bases from J, with 13 bases in between. The germline gives CDR1 SGHRS, CDR2 YFSETQ. The CDR3 has 15 amino acids. CDR3 in amino acids: CASSSFGGNTDTQYF. In DNA form, the CDR3 reads TGCGCCAGCAGCTCCTTTGGGGGTAACACAGATACGCAGTATTTT. Based on the CDR3 plus reference TRBV5-1 and TRBJ2-3, the full variable domain is KAGVTQTPRYLIKTRGQQVTLSCSPISGHRSVSWYQQTPGQGLQFLFEYFSETQRNKGNFPGRFSGRQFSNSRSEMNVSTLELGDSALYLCASSSFGGNTDTQYFGPGTRLTVL.

This clonotype turned up a few times. The V and J genes are TRBV19 and TRBJ1-3; no clear D. V lost 4 bases and J 4 bases, leaving 8 bases between the germline ends. CDR3 length: 13 amino acids. Per germline, CDR1 LNHDA and CDR2 SQIVND (reference sequence). The CDR3: CASSKTPGNTIYF. As DNA, the CDR3 is TGTGCCAGTAGTAAGACCCCGGGAAACACCATATATTTT.

This clonotype came up a few times. V gene TRBV29-1 combines with J gene TRBJ2-5; weak D call: TRBD1 (7 bases). V was shortened by 6 bases and J by 4 bases, with 12 bases between the two germline ends. The CDR3 length is 12 residues. Germline V gene lookup returns CDR1 SQVTM and CDR2 ANQGSEA. CDR3 protein: CSVRGDSETQYF. For the CDR3, the DNA is TGCAGCGTCAGGGGGGACTCAGAGACCCAGTACTTC.

This chain uses TRBV11-2 with TRBJ2-3; 7 bases are shared with TRBD1. The V gene end was trimmed by 5 bases and the J gene end by 2 bases; junction bases not matched to a gene: 4. Germline V lookup: CDR1 SGHAT, CDR2 FQNNGV. The CDR3 loop spans 14 amino acids. This chain's CDR3 is CASSHRGYTDTQYF. In DNA form, the CDR3 reads TGTGCCAGCAGCCACAGGGGATACACAGATACGCAGTATTTT.

The chain combines TRBV4-1 with TRBJ2-1, with 12 positions matching TRBD2. Germline V lookup: CDR1 MGHRA, CDR2 YSYEKL. This CDR3 region has 19 residues. Germline trimming cut 2 bases from V and 2 bases from J; bases unmatched to any gene: 10. CDR3 in DNA: TGCGCCAGCAGCCAAAGACTAGCGGGGGCCCTTATGACCTACAATGAGCAGTTCTTC. Its protein is CASSQRLAGALMTYNEQFF.

In its sample, this clonotype was seen a few times. The chain combines TRBV5-1 with TRBJ2-5; D ambiguous. Trimming left V 4 bases short and J 3 bases short, with 13 bases between. The CDR3 contains 14 residues. In germline, CDR1 is SGHRS, CDR2 YFSETQ. The CDR3 spells CASSPRTRKETQYF. The CDR3 DNA reads as TGCGCCAGCAGCCCTAGGACGAGAAAAGAGACCCAGTACTTC. Drawing the rest from reference TRBV5-1 and TRBJ2-5, the complete variable domain is KAGVTQTPRYLIKTRGQQVTLSCSPISGHRSVSWYQQTPGQGLQFLFEYFSETQRNKGNFPGRFSGRQFSNSRSEMNVSTLELGDSALYLCASSPRTRKETQYFGPGTRLLVL.

V gene TRBV10-3 combines with J gene TRBJ2-1; 8 bases are a match to TRBD1. CDR3 length equals 14 residues. Germline V lookup: CDR1 ENHRY, CDR2 SYGVKD. The V and J ends lost 7 bases and 4 bases, in that order; junction bases with no gene match: 6. DNA of the CDR3: TGTGCCATCACCGGGACAGGCCTTTACAATGAGCAGTTCTTC. It translates to CAITGTGLYNEQFF.